The rows below give T cell receptor beta chains drawn from one sample of a study of OX40 agonist ivuxolimab in advanced cancers. This table comes from immunoSEQ multiplex PCR, and its TCRdb copy is limited to in-frame clones, with some not included. The sample lists about 58,000 clones, roughly four fifths occurring once. Sequenced here: CD4+ or CD8+ T cells sorted from blood, sampled in a trial of the OX40 agonist ivuxolimab. The receptors were sampled from an adult with an advanced solid tumor such as melanoma, head and neck, liver or kidney cancer. Each CDR3 is given with its conserved first and last residue. D genes are given only for firm matches. Clone size appears in some rows only: once, few, many, or a class for an expanded clone.

j_call v_call d_call clone_size cdr3_aa cdr3_nt
TRBJ2-3 TRBV2 TRBD2 . CASRDYLGQYF TGTGCCAGCCGGGACTATCTTGGGCAGTATTTT
TRBJ2-3 TRBV5-1 TRBD2 . CASGSGGYPSTDTQYF TGCGCCAGCGGTAGCGGGGGATACCCTAGCACAGATACGCAGTATTTT
TRBJ1-4 TRBV25-1 . . CASSESVGANEKLFF TGTGCCAGCAGTGAATCTGTCGGCGCTAATGAAAAACTGTTTTTT
TRBJ1-5 TRBV5-6 . once CASSSRDLQGNQPQHF TGTGCCAGCAGCTCACGGGACCTTCAGGGCAATCAGCCCCAGCATTTT
TRBJ2-3 TRBV2 TRBD2 . CASRRGGGDTQYF TGTGCCAGCAGACGGGGGGGCGGAGATACGCAGTATTTT
TRBJ2-5 TRBV4-1 . few CASSQDNHGARETQYF TGCGCCAGCAGCCAAGATAACCACGGGGCGCGAGAGACCCAGTACTTC
TRBJ1-1 TRBV11-2 . . CASSFGGTAFF TGTGCCAGCAGTTTTGGGGGGACAGCTTTCTTT
TRBJ2-5 TRBV18 . . CASSPRGQETQYF TGTGCCAGCTCACCACGGGGGCAAGAGACCCAGTACTTC
TRBJ1-1 TRBV18 TRBD1 . CASSGDRANTEAFF TGTGCCAGCTCCGGAGACAGGGCGAACACTGAAGCTTTCTTT
TRBJ2-7 TRBV7-6 . . CASSFGGSYEQYF TGTGCCAGCAGCTTTGGTGGCTCGTACGAGCAGTACTTC
TRBJ1-4 TRBV2 . few CASSYLGRESEKLFF TGTGCCAGCAGTTACCTAGGACGGGAGAGTGAAAAACTGTTTTTT
TRBJ2-5 TRBV5-6 TRBD1 . CASSWGQGRQETQYF TGTGCCAGCAGCTGGGGACAGGGAAGGCAAGAGACCCAGTACTTC
TRBJ2-7 TRBV19 . . CASSIRPSPGGNEQYF TGTGCCAGTAGTATTAGGCCCAGCCCAGGCGGTAACGAGCAGTACTTC
TRBJ2-7 TRBV9 . medium-sized CASSVDYGRAYEQYF TGTGCCAGCAGCGTAGATTACGGGAGAGCCTACGAGCAGTACTTC
TRBJ1-6 TRBV9 TRBD1 . CASRGTGGNSPLHF TGTGCCAGCCGCGGAACAGGGGGAAATTCACCCCTCCACTTT
TRBJ2-2 TRBV5-1 . few CASNEPTGELFF TGCGCCAGCAACGAGCCCACCGGGGAGCTGTTTTTT
TRBJ2-7 TRBV18 . few CASSPRGVLDEQYF TGTGCCAGCTCACCGAGGGGGGTCTTGGACGAGCAGTACTTC
TRBJ1-6 TRBV10-2 . once CASSAGRSSNSPLHF TGCGCCAGCAGTGCCGGACGGTCCTCAAATTCACCCCTCCACTTT
TRBJ1-6 TRBV7-9 . . CASSLVRARDDSYNSPLHF TGTGCCAGCAGCTTAGTAAGAGCCAGGGATGACTCCTATAATTCACCCCTCCACTTT
TRBJ2-7 TRBV7-9 . medium-sized CASSSIGTYEQYF TGTGCCAGCAGCTCGATTGGAACCTACGAGCAGTACTTC
TRBJ1-2 TRBV5-1 TRBD1 . CASSTAGGGYTF TGCGCCAGCAGTACCGCAGGGGGTGGCTACACCTTC
TRBJ2-2 TRBV2 TRBD2 few CASSPGLAGTYTGELFF TGTGCCAGCAGTCCCGGACTAGCGGGGACGTACACCGGGGAGCTGTTTTTT
TRBJ2-7 TRBV19 . . CASSLPRRALQSLYF TGTGCCAGTAGTCTACCAAGACGGGCCCTCCAAAGCCTGTACTTC
TRBJ2-3 TRBV18 . . CASSSGLSTDTQYF TGTGCCAGCTCATCGGGACTTAGCACAGATACGCAGTATTTT
TRBJ1-2 TRBV4-1 TRBD1 . CASSQPGQPNYGYTF TGCGCCAGCAGCCAACCGGGACAGCCTAACTATGGCTACACCTTC
TRBJ1-5 TRBV28 . . CASSLLGVSNQPQHF TGTGCCAGCAGTTTATTAGGGGTTAGCAATCAGCCCCAGCATTTT
TRBJ2-1 TRBV9 . . CASSVDGSPRDEQFF TGTGCCAGCAGCGTAGATGGCAGTCCTAGGGATGAGCAGTTCTTC
TRBJ1-1 TRBV11-3 . . CASSLDPARATEAFF TGTGCCAGCAGCTTAGATCCCGCCAGGGCGACTGAAGCTTTCTTT
TRBJ2-2 TRBV7-7 . . CASSLDGRGGTGELFF TGTGCCAGCAGCTTAGACGGCAGGGGGGGGACCGGGGAGCTGTTTTTT
TRBJ1-3 TRBV6-1 . . CASSETGRNTIYF TGTGCCAGCAGTGAAACAGGGAGAAACACCATATATTTT
TRBJ2-5 TRBV5-4 . . CASSLETAGRETQYF TGTGCCAGCAGCTTGGAAACGGCAGGGAGAGAGACCCAGTACTTC
TRBJ2-2 TRBV19 TRBD2 . CASTYQAGTSGGTNTGELFF TGTGCCAGTACCTATCAAGCCGGGACTAGCGGGGGGACGAACACCGGGGAGCTGTTTTTT
TRBJ2-7 TRBV23-1 . few CASSHKGRDGTYEQYF TGCGCCAGCAGCCACAAGGGCCGGGACGGGACCTACGAGCAGTACTTC
TRBJ1-3 TRBV7-9 TRBD1 . CASSSGTGSSGNTIYF TGTGCCAGCAGCTCAGGGACAGGGAGCTCTGGAAACACCATATATTTT
TRBJ2-3 TRBV5-4 . . CASRGLFTDTQYF TGTGCCAGCAGAGGACTTTTCACAGATACGCAGTATTTT